This T cell receptor (beta chain) was profiled in a study of identical twins. This clonotype occurred a few times. V was pared by 2 bases and J by 0 bases, with 7 bases between. CDR1 LNHDA and CDR2 SQIVND come from the germline V gene (reference sequence). This CDR3 contains 14 residues. A single record per CDR3 protein comes from TCRdb applying MiXCR to the 5' RACE reads. Of approximately 220,000 distinct CDR3 sequences in the sample, 6% to 8.5% were seen once. These sequences were also reported in another study, on yellow fever vaccine responses in identical twins.

The chain is built from TRBV19 and TRBJ1-1; D ambiguous. Sequences were obtained from CD8+ T cells sorted from blood. The TCR sequence derives from a woman between 18 and 29 years old in good health. CDR3 nucleotide sequence: TGTGCCAGTAGTATAAACAGCTTGAACACTGAAGCTTTCTTT. This sequence encodes CASSINSLNTEAFF.